This T cell receptor beta chain was documented in a study of T cells in Graves' hyperthyroidism and ophthalmopathy. This CDR3 spans 19 amino acids. V shed 1 base and J shed 6 bases, with 26 bases lying between them. Germline CDR1 SEHNR, CDR2 FQNEAQ (reference sequence). Of note for this clonotype: Its antigen is still unknown.

Points from the study as a whole: Median prediction lead before ophthalmopathy onset was roughly 6 months with the model.

Using RNA transcripts as the source, TCR beta CDR3 regions were amplified. HTBI primers were employed in a first-round RT-PCR of the TCR CDR3. Each CDR3 protein gets one entry after TCRdb re-called the multiplex PCR reads with MiXCR. The table records about 400,000 distinct CDR3 sequences, roughly 15% of them present only once. Individuals with ophthalmopathy presented a Clinical Activity Score of at least 3, a NOSPECS grade of at least 4 and a duration under 3 months. This receptor was taken from a woman aged 55-69 years with Graves' ophthalmopathy. The chain joins TRBV7-9 to TRBJ2-3; TRBD2 might be the D (7 bases). The sequenced sample was blood. CDR3 in DNA: TGTGCCAGCAGCTTAGAAGGGAGGGGGAGCGGGCAACTAACTGATACGCAGTATTTT. Encoded protein: CASSLEGRGSGQLTDTQYF.